These T cell receptor beta chains were read from a single sample in a study of blood T cells in healthy people across ages. Via MiXCR, TCRdb re-called the 5' RACE reads, giving one row per CDR3 protein. The profile covers roughly 1.5 million distinct CDR3 sequences, with approximately 43% appearing a single time and under 5% taken by the ten largest. The sample consisted of blood. The receptors stem from a woman between 18 and 29 years old in good health. Each CDR3 is given with its conserved first and last residue. Fields, in order: CDR3 protein, CDR3 DNA, V gene, J gene, D gene, clone size. A D gene is named only where the DNA matches it firmly. Expanded clones are given a class, and other clones once, few, many or no size at all.

CASSPEGRNYGYTF	TGTGCCAGCAGCCCTGAGGGACGGAACTATGGCTACACCTTC	TRBV7-6	TRBJ1-2	-	-
CSAWGQMNEKLFF	TGCAGTGCTTGGGGACAGATGAATGAAAAACTGTTTTTT	TRBV20-1	TRBJ1-4	TRBD1	many
CSAGDRITYNEQYF	TGCAGTGCTGGCGACAGGATTACCTACAATGAGCAGTACTTC	TRBV20-1	TRBJ2-7	-	-
CSAQNLGQGANSGYTF	TGCAGTGCTCAGAACCTAGGACAGGGAGCAAACTCCGGCTACACCTTC	TRBV20-1	TRBJ1-2	TRBD1	few
CASSLFPDTGELFF	TGCGCCAGCAGCTTGTTCCCGGACACCGGGGAGCTGTTTTTT	TRBV5-1	TRBJ2-2	-	-
CSAREGLAQTQYF	TGCAGTGCTAGAGAAGGACTAGCTCAGACCCAGTACTTC	TRBV20-1	TRBJ2-5	TRBD2	-
CASSLSYEPTDTQYF	TGTGCCAGCAGCTTATCGTATGAACCCACAGATACGCAGTATTTT	TRBV7-2	TRBJ2-3	-	-
CASSPSGSLDNEQFF	TGTGCCAGCAGTCCCAGCGGGAGTTTAGACAATGAGCAGTTCTTC	TRBV6-6	TRBJ2-1	TRBD2	few
CASSYSGDRGNIQYF	TGTGCCAGCAGTTACTCGGGGGACAGGGGGAACATTCAGTACTTC	TRBV6-6	TRBJ2-4	TRBD1	few
CASSQDGGVSYNEQYF	TGCGCCAGCAGCCAAGATGGAGGGGTCTCCTACAATGAGCAGTACTTC	TRBV4-3	TRBJ2-7	-	-
CASSQILVTGELFF	TGCGCCAGCAGCCAAATTTTGGTCACCGGGGAGCTGTTTTTT	TRBV5-2	TRBJ2-2	-	once
CASSGGQASGNTIYF	TGCGCCAGCAGCGGGGGACAGGCCTCTGGAAACACCATATATTTT	TRBV5-1	TRBJ1-3	TRBD1	-
CASSPRGINYGYTF	TGTGCCAGCAGCCCCCGTGGGATTAACTATGGCTACACCTTC	TRBV7-8	TRBJ1-2	-	few
CASSKTPLTSRNYEQYF	TGTGCCAGCAGCAAAACCCCTTTGACTAGCCGTAACTACGAGCAGTACTTC	TRBV21-1	TRBJ2-7	-	-
CASSFVGRGAKNIQYF	TGTGCCAGCAGCTTTGTCGGACGGGGAGCCAAAAACATTCAGTACTTC	TRBV7-2	TRBJ2-4	-	few
CASSQVYNSNQPQHF	TGCGCCAGCAGCCAAGTATATAATAGCAATCAGCCCCAGCATTTT	TRBV4-1	TRBJ1-5	-	-
CASSQFSGVTEAFF	TGTGCCAGCAGCCAGTTTAGCGGGGTCACTGAAGCTTTCTTT	TRBV7-2	TRBJ1-1	-	-
CASSLDDINSNQPQHF	TGTGCCAGCAGTTTAGATGACATTAATAGCAATCAGCCCCAGCATTTT	TRBV12-3/TRBV12-4	TRBJ1-5	-	-
CSAQTRALPYEQYF	TGCAGTGCTCAGACCCGGGCTCTCCCCTACGAGCAGTACTTC	TRBV20-1	TRBJ2-7	-	few
CASSSSPISYEQYF	TGTGCCAGCAGCTCCTCCCCAATTTCCTACGAGCAGTACTTC	TRBV7-9	TRBJ2-7	-	once
CASEGGSTDMQYF	TGTGCCAGCGAGGGGGGAAGCACAGATATGCAGTATTTT	TRBV3-1	TRBJ2-3	-	-
CASSLEVGSLTEAFF	TGCGCCAGCAGCTTGGAAGTAGGGTCCCTCACTGAAGCTTTCTTT	TRBV5-1	TRBJ1-1	-	few
CSAERGNTGELFF	TGCAGTGCTGAGCGGGGGAACACCGGGGAGCTGTTTTTT	TRBV20-1	TRBJ2-2	TRBD2	few
CASTKGPGYEQYF	TGTGCCAGCACTAAAGGCCCGGGGTACGAGCAGTACTTC	TRBV7-2	TRBJ2-7	-	many
CSAGLDADTQYF	TGCAGTGCTGGACTAGACGCAGATACGCAGTATTTT	TRBV20-1	TRBJ2-3	TRBD2	many
CASTTWGNTIYF	TGTGCCAGCACTACCTGGGGAAACACCATATATTTT	TRBV3-1	TRBJ1-3	-	-
CSASRDRVNEKLFF	TGCAGTGCCTCCCGGGACAGGGTAAATGAAAAACTGTTTTTT	TRBV20-1	TRBJ1-4	TRBD1	-
CASSHALPETDTQYF	TGTGCCAGCAGTCACGCGCTCCCCGAGACAGATACGCAGTATTTT	TRBV6-2/TRBV6-3	TRBJ2-3	-	many
CASSLVTGTSTNEQFF	TGTGCCAGCAGCTTAGTGACCGGGACTAGTACCAATGAGCAGTTCTTC	TRBV7-2	TRBJ2-1	TRBD2	-
CASSESRTSRLETQYF	TGTGCCAGCAGTGAATCGAGAACTAGCCGTTTGGAGACCCAGTACTTC	TRBV2	TRBJ2-5	-	few
CASSQPPKTSGRARPDTQYF	TGTGCCAGCAGCCAGCCCCCCAAGACTAGCGGGAGGGCGAGGCCAGATACGCAGTATTTT	TRBV7-2	TRBJ2-3	TRBD2	-
CASSPDLAGEGTQYF	TGTGCCAGCAGCCCCGACTTAGCGGGAGAGGGGACCCAGTACTTC	TRBV7-2	TRBJ2-5	TRBD2	-
CASSHYPGPGEDTQYF	TGCGCCAGCAGCCACTACCCGGGCCCCGGGGAAGATACGCAGTATTTT	TRBV4-3	TRBJ2-3	-	-
CSARGNDPSLNEQFF	TGCAGTGCTAGAGGGAACGATCCAAGCTTAAATGAGCAGTTCTTC	TRBV20-1	TRBJ2-1	-	once
CASTNQGSTDTQYF	TGTGCCAGCACTAATCAGGGGAGCACAGATACGCAGTATTTT	TRBV7-2	TRBJ2-3	-	-
CAISESGLAKNIQYF	TGTGCCATCAGTGAGTCGGGTCTGGCCAAAAACATTCAGTACTTC	TRBV10-3	TRBJ2-4	-	-